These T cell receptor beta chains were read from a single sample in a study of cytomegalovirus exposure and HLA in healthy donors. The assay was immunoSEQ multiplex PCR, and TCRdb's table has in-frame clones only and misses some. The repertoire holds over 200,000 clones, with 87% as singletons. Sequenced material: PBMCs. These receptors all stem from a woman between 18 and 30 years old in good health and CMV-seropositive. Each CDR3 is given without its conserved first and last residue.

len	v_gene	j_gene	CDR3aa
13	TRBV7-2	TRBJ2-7	ASSSTEGGPYEQY
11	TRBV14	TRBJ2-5	ASSQSGVETQY
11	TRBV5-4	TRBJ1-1	ASSSAWGIEAF
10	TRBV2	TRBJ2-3	ASGRTADTQY
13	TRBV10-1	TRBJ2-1	ASSPGTRRDDEQF
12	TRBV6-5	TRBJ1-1	ASSSDRTRTEAF
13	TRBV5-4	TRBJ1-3	ASSLQGAGGNTIY
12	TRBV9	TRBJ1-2	ASSVATGMYGYT
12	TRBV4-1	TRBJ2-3	ASKREVFTDTQY
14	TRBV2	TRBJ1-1	ASNSHTLTGSSEAF
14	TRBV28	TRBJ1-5	ASSSLTEGGNQPQH
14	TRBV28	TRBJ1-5	ASGGQGDLSNQPQH
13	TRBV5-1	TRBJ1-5	ASSADGQLNQPQH
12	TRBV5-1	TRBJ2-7	ASSRDRPPYEQY
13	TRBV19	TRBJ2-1	ASTQRTSGYNEQF
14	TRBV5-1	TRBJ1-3	ASRFGAAGSGNTIY
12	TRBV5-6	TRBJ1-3	ASSLGAIGNTIY
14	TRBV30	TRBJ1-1	AWSVQATVLNTEAF
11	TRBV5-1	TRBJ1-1	ASSRDRNTEAF
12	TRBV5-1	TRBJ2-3	ASRITGSTDTQY
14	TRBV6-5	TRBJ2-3	ASSYFTSGSTDTQY
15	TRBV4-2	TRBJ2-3	ASSQDGSGSARDTQY
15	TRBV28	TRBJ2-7	ASSLSLDRRISYEQY
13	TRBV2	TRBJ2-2	ASSPKETNTGELF
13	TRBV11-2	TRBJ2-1	ASSLHLDGFNEQF
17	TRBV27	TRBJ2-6	ASSVTRGPPYSGANVLT
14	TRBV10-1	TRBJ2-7	ASSESGAGGPFEQY
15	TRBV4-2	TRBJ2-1	ASSHRLAGEVRNEQF
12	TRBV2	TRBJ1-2	ASRPTGQANGYT
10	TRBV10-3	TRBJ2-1	AIAAGDNEQF
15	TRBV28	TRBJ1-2	ASSLPKQGHKSYGYT
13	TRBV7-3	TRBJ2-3	ASSSTGHYTDTQY
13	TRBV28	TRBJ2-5	ASSFWTGPQETQY
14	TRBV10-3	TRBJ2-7	AISGSLAGGSYEQY
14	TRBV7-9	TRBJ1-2	ASSLVSGSLNYGYT
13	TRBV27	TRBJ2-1	ASSLGGGDVYEQF
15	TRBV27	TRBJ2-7	ASSGWGGPKQGYEQY
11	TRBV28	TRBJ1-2	ASSTPSREGYT
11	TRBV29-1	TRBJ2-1	SGQGGKFNEQF
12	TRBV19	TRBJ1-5	ASAHKQGNQPQH
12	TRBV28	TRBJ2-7	ASRSGQGYAEQY
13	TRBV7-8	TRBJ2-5	ASSYPDSSEETQY
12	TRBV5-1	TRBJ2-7	ASSLSGGSYEQY
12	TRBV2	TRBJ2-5	ASLESNLQETQY
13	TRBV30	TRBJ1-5	AWSRDRGKGQPQH
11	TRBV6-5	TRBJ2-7	ASSTESSYEQY
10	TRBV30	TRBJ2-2	AWNRGSGELF
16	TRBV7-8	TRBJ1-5	ASSFGGLQGPRNQPQH
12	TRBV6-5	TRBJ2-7	ASSYGRGREEQY
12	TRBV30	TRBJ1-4	AWSSTGDNEKLF
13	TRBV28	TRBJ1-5	ASSLGGGADQPQH
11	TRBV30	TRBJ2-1	ATPGDSYNEQF
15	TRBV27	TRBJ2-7	ASSLRQGMGWGYEQY
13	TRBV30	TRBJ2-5	AWSVVRLAGWAQY
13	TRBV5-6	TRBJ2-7	ASSLIGTVSYEQY